The 10 T cell receptor beta chains reported below all come from one sample, sequenced in a study of graft-versus-host responses after intestinal transplantation. These receptors have no known antigen. Sequenced by immunoSEQ multiplex PCR; TCRdb stores in-frame clones only, minus some. The sample holds roughly 96,000 clones, about 91% seen once. Specimen: unstimulated CD8+ T cells sorted from spleen or lymph node cells, collected before intestinal transplant. The receptor source for this set is a human donor who received an intestinal transplant.

This chain links TRBV5-1 with TRBJ2-5; tentatively, D is TRBD2 (6 bases). The J call may be wrong; the DNA end is better matched by TRBJ2-7. Germline assignment: CDR1 SGHRS and CDR2 YFSETQ. This CDR3 is 14 amino acids long. The CDR3 DNA reads TGCGCCAGCAGCTTGGCCACGGGGGACTACGAGCAGTACTTC. Amino acid sequence: CASSLATGDYEQYF.

This clone was detected only a few times. This chain uses TRBV5-4 with TRBJ2-7, with D tentatively TRBD2 (5 bases). Trimming removed 3 bases at V and 0 bases at J, with 10 bases between. The length of the CDR3 is 14 residues. CDR1 and CDR2 from the germline V gene are SGHNT and YYREEE (reference sequence). DNA of the CDR3: TGTGCCAGCAGCTACGACGGGGACTCCTACGAGCAGTACTTC. Its protein is CASSYDGDSYEQYF. The full variable domain, rest sourced from reference TRBV5-4 and TRBJ2-7, is ETGVTQSPTHLIKTRGQQVTLRCSSQSGHNTVSWYQQALGQGPQFIFQYYREEENGRGNFPPRFSGLQFPNYSSELNVNALELDDSALYLCASSYDGDSYEQYFGPGTRLTVT.

V usage is TRBV7-2 and J usage is TRBJ2-7, with TRBD1 as a possible D gene (6 bases). V was cut by 1 base and J by 4 bases, with 11 bases left in between. CDR1 is SGHTA, CDR2 FQGNSA, per germline. CDR3 size: 14 residues. CDR3 amino acids: CASSLDRVGYEQYF. The CDR3, as DNA: TGTGCCAGCAGCTTAGACAGGGTTGGGTACGAGCAGTACTTC.

This clone came up once. V is TRBV23-1 and J is TRBJ1-2; a possible D gene is TRBD1 (6 bases). TRBV23-1 counts as an open reading frame of uncertain function. The CDR3 consists of 15 residues. V lost 2 bases to trimming and J lost 4 bases, with 14 bases between them. Here the CDR3 reads CASSQGRGPAYGYTF. CDR3 coding DNA: TGCGCCAGCAGTCAAGGCAGGGGTCCTGCCTATGGCTACACCTTC.

The rearrangement links TRBV28 to TRBJ2-7; TRBD1 matches at 7 bases. Germline V CDR1 and CDR2: MDHEN, SYDVKM. The CDR3 is 14 amino acids. V lost 3 bases to trimming and J lost 3 bases; unmatched junction nucleotides: 5. The CDR3 DNA is TGTGCCAGCAGTTTTTCGGACAGGCACTACGAGCAGTACTTC. This codes for CASSFSDRHYEQYF.

The rearrangement links TRBV9 to TRBJ2-3; tentatively, D is TRBD2 (8 bases). The CDR3 contains 17 residues. Germline CDR1 SGDLS, CDR2 YYNGEE. V was pared by 5 bases and J by 1 base, with 20 bases between. CDR3 coding DNA: TGTGCCAGCAGTCACGGCAGGGGGACTAGGGGCACAGATACGCAGTATTTT. As protein: CASSHGRGTRGTDTQYF.

This clone was counted once. An end of the junction does not agree with germline; a read error may underlie this. The gene calls are TRBV19 and TRBJ1-5; TRBD1 aligns across 12 bases. The CDR3 is made up of 17 amino acids. Germline V lookup: CDR1 LNHDA, CDR2 SQIVND (reference sequence). CDR3 sequence reads: CASSISGGTGGNQPQHF. The CDR3 bases are TGTGCCAGTAGTATATCGGGCGGGACAGGGGGCAACCAGCCCCAGCATTTT.

The chain combines TRBV7-2 with TRBJ2-3; tentative D call: TRBD2 (5 bases). CDR3 size: 15 residues. V was pared by 5 bases and J by 2 bases, with 14 bases between. The germline CDR1 and CDR2 sequences are SGHTA and FQGNSA. The CDR3: CASSPGGYPTDTQYF. In DNA form, the CDR3 reads TGTGCCAGCAGCCCAGGAGGCTACCCCACAGATACGCAGTATTTT. The full variable domain, in which reference TRBV7-2 and TRBJ2-3 provide the parts outside the CDR3, is GAGVSQSPSNKVTEKGKDVELRCDPISGHTALYWYRQSLGQGLEFLIYFQGNSAPDKSGLPSDRFSAERTGGSVSTLTIQRTQQEDSAVYLCASSPGGYPTDTQYFGPGTRLTVL.

The chain combines TRBV7-9 with TRBJ2-5; 7 positions match TRBD1. The CDR3 is 16 amino acids. Germline V lookup: CDR1 SEHNR, CDR2 FQNEAQ (reference sequence). The V gene end was trimmed by 7 bases and the J gene end by 1 base; junction bases not matched to a gene: 12. This chain's CDR3 is CASNHRDSELQETQYF. CDR3 DNA sequence: TGTGCCAGCAACCACCGGGACAGTGAACTCCAAGAGACCCAGTACTTC.

V usage is TRBV6-4 and J usage is TRBJ2-3; 12 positions agree with TRBD2. This CDR3 has 18 residues. The V gene's germline CDR1 is MRHNA and CDR2 SNTAGT. V trimming: 3 bases; J trimming: 0 bases; junction bases outside the gene matches: 7. This CDR3 reads CASSETSGSGTSTDTQYF. DNA of the CDR3: TGTGCCAGCAGTGAGACTAGCGGGAGTGGGACTAGCACAGATACGCAGTATTTT.